This TCR beta chain was found in a study of OX40 agonist ivuxolimab in advanced cancers. Study observations and caveats: Expanded clones were, on average, more numerous in CD8+ T cells than in CD4+.

The data were produced by immunoSEQ multiplex PCR, yet TCRdb's version contains in-frame clones alone and is incomplete. Of 75,000 to 100,000 clones in the sample, around 90% were seen once. Patients were excluded for autoimmune disease history or systemic immunosuppression. Germline V lookup: CDR1 LNHNV, CDR2 YYDKDF (reference sequence). Trimming took off 0 bases at V and 0 bases at J, with 6 bases between the two ends. CDR3 length: 15 residues. About this clone: What it binds is unknown.

The chain combines TRBV15 with TRBJ2-1; the D is unclear. The sequence came from an adult with an advanced solid tumor such as melanoma, head and neck, liver or kidney cancer. The specimen was CD4+ or CD8+ T cells sorted from blood, collected in a trial of the OX40 agonist ivuxolimab. The CDR3 protein is CATSRDPSSYNEQFF. CDR3 DNA sequence: TGTGCCACCAGCAGAGATCCCAGCTCCTACAATGAGCAGTTCTTC.